These T cell receptor beta chains were read from a single sample in a study of cytomegalovirus exposure and HLA in healthy donors. Some clones are missing from TCRdb's copy, which holds only in-frame ones; the method was immunoSEQ multiplex PCR. The repertoire holds about 89,000 clones, with over 75% as singletons. The sample consisted of PBMCs. These receptors were taken from a female donor in good health and CMV-seropositive. The CDR3 runs from the conserved cysteine through the conserved F or W. D genes are given only for firm matches. Expanded clones get a size class; other rows say once, few or many, or leave the size out.

TRBV2 TRBD2 NA CASSGLAGSGTQYF
TRBV4-1 TRBD2 NA CASSQGPFVLAEETQYF
TRBV4-1 NA NA CASSQAGISEKLFF
TRBV5-4 TRBD1 few CASSLGTADQETQYF
TRBV5-1 TRBD2 NA CASSFGALAGHTGELFF
TRBV10-3 TRBD1 few CAISFEGANDYGYTF
TRBV19 NA NA CASSIGQGQETQYF
TRBV29-1 TRBD1 NA CSGSGQSTEAFF
TRBV5-6 NA NA CASSPRDISTDTQYF
TRBV28 TRBD1 NA CASSPRRTGWGYTF
TRBV5-1 TRBD1 once CASKEGQGNEKLFF
TRBV5-4 TRBD1 NA CASSSTGGYNSPLHF
TRBV5-1 NA NA CASSLGGFDYGYTF
TRBV5-1 TRBD2 NA CASSSDPGLAGEQYF
TRBV9 TRBD1 NA CASSVQGAGDTQYF
TRBV2 TRBD2 NA CASIGLADYEQYF
TRBV6-1 NA once CASVRAGVHYGYTF
TRBV6-5 TRBD1 NA CASSYSFDRENSPLHF
TRBV27 NA NA CASSLRGQETQYF
TRBV27 TRBD1 NA CASSPQTGGLYEQYF
TRBV11-1 TRBD1 few CASSLGLGRGRQETQYF
TRBV6-5 NA NA CASSYSRQALYEQYF
TRBV5-6 TRBD2 NA CASSLGLAGVGAKNIQYF
TRBV5-6 TRBD1 NA CASSLFGTVGDTDTQYF
TRBV27 NA NA CASSEGNGYTF
TRBV11-2 NA NA CASSFRPGYTENTIYF
TRBV30 NA NA CAWSVYRDNQPQHF
TRBV5-1 TRBD2 NA CASSWRGGEGTGELFF
TRBV2 TRBD1 NA CASRPTGTGAETQYF
TRBV30 TRBD2 NA CAWSSGSPDTQYF
TRBV19 NA NA CASSVGQGGSDTQYF
TRBV10-3 TRBD1 NA CAISLMDRGTEAFF
TRBV5-1 TRBD2 NA CASSLTSGGQETQYF
TRBV7-9 NA once CASSLERVTLGPSGEKLFF
TRBV12-5 TRBD1 NA CASGLGTGGFGYTF
TRBV30 NA NA CAWSVPDRTPYGYTF
TRBV12-5 NA NA CASGLESGLGLYGYTF
TRBV4-1 TRBD2 NA CASSLGLAGVGEQYF